This TCR beta chain was recovered during a study of blood T cell repertoires in COVID-19 (dated by TCRdb to 2020 to 2022). The study in broad terms: Samples covering the acute and convalescent phases of COVID-19 were provided by collaborators in the United States, Italy and Spain. Deeply sampled blood TCRbeta repertoires from subjects exposed to, actively infected with, or recovered from COVID-19 were included in the dataset. The prospective study material was composed of cDNA or gDNA derived from T cells, B-cell-depleted T cells, or PBMCs. The repertoires were released in a freely available public database intended as a resource for research on the immune response to SARS-CoV-2. A de-identified subject ID, COVID-19 status, age in years and sex were almost always included in the sample metadata. Where available, HLA class I and class II types were obtained from metadata supplied by the sample provider rather than from assay-based typing. The samples were drawn from the first 160 participants of the ongoing ImmuneRACE study and from more than 1,000 subjects provided by 6 global collaborators. Results and caveats for the whole study, not just this receptor: Clinical and demographic metadata were provided uncurated, with the amount varying by source and participant.

Whole blood was collected in K2EDTA tubes by collaborating institutions according to the institutions' own protocols. Collaborator samples were shipped for TCRbeta analysis as frozen whole blood, isolated PBMCs, or DNA extracted from either sample type. TCRbeta CDR3 regions were amplified from genomic DNA by means of the immunoSEQ Assay, a bias-controlled multiplex PCR. In the authors' own workflow: Within the assay, amplification of reference gene primers was used to estimate how many nucleated cells each sample contained. To quantify the absolute abundance of each unique TCRbeta CDR3 rearrangement, sequence reads were collapsed and filtered. For each sample, productive Simpson clonality was calculated as the square root of Simpson's diversity index over productive rearrangements. TCRdb obtained this table from immuneACCESS and retained in-frame rearrangements with V and J assigned. These tables miss some clones; where compared with another copy, unresolved V genes account for less than half of the shortfall, and the remainder is unexplained. That table furnishes V, J and clone size, whereas the DNA furnished D and trimming. Present in this sample are nearly 350,000 clones, around 88% of which were seen just once. The ten largest account for about 2.7% of the sample.

As concerns this clone: What antigen it recognizes has not been identified. Base qualities are missing; no much larger clone stands one base away.

Sequencing used peripheral blood. The receptor was isolated from a man aged 30-40 years with active or convalescent COVID-19.

The DNA sequence reads TGCGCCAGCAGACTCCCCCCCGGGAACAATGAGCAGTTCTTC. This gives the protein CASRLPPGNNEQFF. Recombination connected TRBV5-1 to TRBJ2-1, with a tentative D gene TRBD2 over 5 matching bases. From the cysteine up to the phenylalanine, the CDR3 has a length of 14 residues. The entry retains the CDR3 DNA only, 42 bases that are in frame from base 1. The germline V gene provides CDR1 SGHRS and CDR2 YFSETQ. V sheds 5 bases and J sheds 5 bases, leaving 14 bases between their ends. Extended through the reference TRBV5-1 and TRBJ2-1 proteins, this CDR3 yields the full variable domain: KAGVTQTPRYLIKTRGQQVTLSCSPISGHRSVSWYQQTPGQGLQFLFEYFSETQRNKGNFPGRFSGRQFSNSRSEMNVSTLELGDSALYLCASRLPPGNNEQFFGPGTRLTVL.